This is a list of T cell receptor beta chains from one sample in a study of cytomegalovirus exposure and HLA in healthy donors. Method: immunoSEQ multiplex PCR; TCRdb's copy keeps in-frame clones and lacks some. The sample records 85,000 to 130,000 clones, 75% to 85% being singletons. The sequencing input was PBMCs. Receptors originate from a female donor in good health and CMV-seropositive. CDR3s include the opening cysteine and the closing phenylalanine or tryptophan. D genes are given only for firm matches. For some rows the clone size is stated as once, few or many, or as a class when expanded; others skip it.

clone size	V gene	D gene	J gene	CDR3 protein	CDR3 DNA
-	TRBV6-5	-	TRBJ1-4	CASSFRTDEKLFF	TGTGCCAGCAGTTTCCGGACAGACGAAAAACTGTTTTTT
-	TRBV9	TRBD1	TRBJ2-5	CASSVGPSGGAETQYF	TGTGCCAGCAGCGTAGGGCCTTCAGGGGGCGCCGAGACCCAGTACTTC
-	TRBV7-9	-	TRBJ1-1	CSSSPWQGNTEAFF	TGTTCCAGCAGCCCGTGGCAGGGAAACACTGAAGCTTTCTTT
-	TRBV11-2	-	TRBJ1-1	CASRVVGARTEAFF	TGTGCCAGTCGGGTAGTAGGGGCGAGGACTGAAGCTTTCTTT
-	TRBV7-8	TRBD1	TRBJ2-7	CASSATGTGAYEQYF	TGTGCCAGCAGCGCAACCGGGACAGGGGCCTACGAGCAGTACTTC
-	TRBV9	TRBD2	TRBJ2-3	CASSALGGGTADTQYF	TGTGCCAGCAGCGCCCTCGGCGGGGGGACGGCAGATACGCAGTATTTT
-	TRBV6-1	-	TRBJ1-4	CASGRLNEKLFF	TGTGCCAGCGGGAGGCTCAATGAAAAACTGTTTTTT
-	TRBV11-2	TRBD2	TRBJ2-5	CASSLVRAGLMREQYF	TGTGCCAGCAGCTTAGTTCGGGCGGGATTGATGCGGGAGCAGTACTTC
-	TRBV5-1	TRBD1	TRBJ2-7	CASSLPTTGGIFEQYF	TGCGCCAGCAGCTTACCCACGACAGGGGGGATATTCGAGCAGTACTTC
-	TRBV6-6	-	TRBJ1-2	CASSATANYGYTF	TGTGCCAGCAGCGCTACAGCTAACTATGGCTACACCTTC
-	TRBV7-8	TRBD1	TRBJ2-5	CASSLGMGTGSGEETQYF	TGTGCCAGCAGCTTAGGAATGGGGACAGGATCGGGAGAGGAGACCCAGTACTTC
-	TRBV18	-	TRBJ2-1	CASSPLYSDNEQFF	TGTGCCAGCTCACCACTCTACTCCGACAATGAGCAGTTCTTC
few	TRBV19	-	TRBJ1-5	CASRRRRGPNQPQHF	TGTGCCAGTAGACGCCGCCGGGGTCCCAATCAGCCCCAGCATTTT
-	TRBV6-6	TRBD1	TRBJ2-7	CASSDRGGSYEQYF	TGTGCCAGCAGCGACAGGGGTGGATCCTACGAGCAGTACTTC
-	TRBV27	-	TRBJ1-2	CASSLSRAGGGYGYTF	TGTGCCAGCAGTTTATCTCGGGCGGGGGGTGGCTATGGCTACACCTTC
-	TRBV29-1	-	TRBJ1-4	CSVRVAATNEKLFF	TGCAGCGTTCGGGTGGCCGCAACTAATGAAAAACTGTTTTTT
-	TRBV7-2	-	TRBJ2-7	CASSLYGTGNYEQYF	TGTGCCAGCAGCTTGTACGGGACTGGCAACTACGAGCAGTACTTC
-	TRBV7-2	-	TRBJ1-4	CASSPSYGGEKLFF	TGTGCCAGCAGCCCTTCATACGGGGGTGAAAAACTGTTTTTT
-	TRBV4-1	-	TRBJ1-2	CASSQDYLGGYTF	TGCGCCAGCAGCCAAGATTACCTCGGGGGCTACACCTTC
-	TRBV2	TRBD1	TRBJ1-4	CASSDRTGVYEKLFF	TGTGCCAGCAGTGATCGGACAGGGGTTTATGAAAAACTGTTTTTT
-	TRBV25-1	-	TRBJ1-1	CASSDDRGAFF	TGTGCCAGCAGTGACGACAGAGGAGCTTTCTTT
-	TRBV5-1	TRBD1	TRBJ1-2	CASSLLGQVNGYTF	TGCGCCAGCAGCTTGCTGGGACAGGTGAACGGCTACACCTTC
-	TRBV18	-	TRBJ2-3	CASSPSQGADTQYF	TGTGCCAGCTCACCCTCCCAGGGCGCAGATACGCAGTATTTT
few	TRBV7-8	-	TRBJ1-4	CASSPRREKLFF	TGTGCCAGCAGCCCGAGGAGGGAAAAACTGTTTTTT
-	TRBV19	TRBD2	TRBJ2-5	CASSRTSGRSETQYF	TGTGCCAGTAGTAGAACTAGCGGGAGGTCTGAGACCCAGTACTTC
-	TRBV30	-	TRBJ2-7	CAWSPRDGSPYEQYF	TGTGCCTGGAGTCCGAGAGACGGGAGCCCCTACGAGCAGTACTTC
-	TRBV29-1	TRBD1	TRBJ1-2	CSVDRDRGRDYGYTF	TGCAGCGTGGACCGGGACAGGGGGCGAGACTATGGCTACACCTTC
-	TRBV6-1	-	TRBJ1-2	CASSTQGVGYTF	TGTGCCAGCAGTACACAGGGTGTTGGCTACACCTTC
-	TRBV4-2	-	TRBJ2-1	CASSQGLMRNEQFF	TGTGCCAGCAGCCAAGGACTTATGCGTAATGAGCAGTTCTTC
-	TRBV7-6	-	TRBJ1-1	CASSLVTAGTNTEAFF	TGTGCCAGCAGCTTAGTTACCGCAGGAACTAACACTGAAGCTTTCTTT
-	TRBV2	-	TRBJ1-5	CASSDYRSSNQPQHF	TGTGCCAGCAGTGATTACAGGTCTAGCAATCAGCCCCAGCATTTT
-	TRBV4-3	TRBD2	TRBJ2-3	CASSQIVGEGDTQYF	TGCGCCAGCAGCCAAATCGTGGGGGAGGGGGATACGCAGTATTTT
few	TRBV5-8	-	TRBJ1-2	CASSLEGSYGYTF	TGTGCCAGCAGCTTGGAGGGGTCCTATGGCTACACCTTC
-	TRBV2	-	TRBJ1-1	CASSHTPRQGVTEAFF	TGTGCCAGCAGCCACACCCCGAGACAAGGCGTCACTGAAGCTTTCTTT
-	TRBV6-1	-	TRBJ1-1	CASRLGARTEAFF	TGTGCCAGCAGATTGGGGGCGCGGACTGAAGCTTTCTTT
-	TRBV5-1	TRBD1	TRBJ2-3	CASRSDGQGPDTQYF	TGCGCCAGCAGGTCCGACGGACAGGGTCCAGATACGCAGTATTTT
few	TRBV4-3	TRBD1	TRBJ1-5	CASSQDRGPNQPQHF	TGCGCCAGCAGCCAAGACAGGGGGCCCAATCAGCCCCAGCATTTT
-	TRBV5-1	TRBD1	TRBJ1-1	CASSSGQGISGTEAFF	TGCGCCAGCAGCTCCGGACAGGGGATTAGTGGCACTGAAGCTTTCTTT
-	TRBV6-6	TRBD1	TRBJ1-1	CASSYLVTGSGEAFF	TGTGCCAGCAGTTACCTTGTGACAGGGTCGGGGGAAGCTTTCTTT
-	TRBV5-1	-	TRBJ2-7	CASSLERSSYEQYF	TGCGCCAGCAGCTTGGAGCGCAGCTCCTACGAGCAGTACTTC
-	TRBV7-9	-	TRBJ1-2	CASSPVASGGYTF	TGTGCCAGCAGCCCCGTTGCGTCTGGTGGCTACACCTTC
-	TRBV7-8	TRBD2	TRBJ2-7	CASSLSTSGINEQYF	TGTGCCAGCAGCTTATCGACTAGCGGGATAAACGAGCAGTACTTC
-	TRBV10-1	-	TRBJ1-3	CASRELRQSDSGNTIYF	TGCGCCAGCAGGGAACTTAGACAGTCCGACTCTGGAAACACCATATATTTT
-	TRBV7-9	TRBD1	TRBJ1-5	CASSLVATTGVSSQPQHF	TGTGCCAGCAGCTTAGTGGCGACGACAGGGGTTTCCAGTCAGCCCCAGCATTTT
-	TRBV7-9	-	TRBJ2-2	CASSLGRRGPGTGELFF	TGTGCCAGCAGCTTAGGTCGGAGGGGGCCGGGGACCGGGGAGCTGTTTTTT
-	TRBV20-1	-	TRBJ2-7	CSASSVYEQYF	TGCAGTGCAAGTTCGGTCTACGAGCAGTACTTC
-	TRBV6-1	-	TRBJ2-7	CASSERAGWGEQYF	TGTGCCAGCAGTGAGCGGGCCGGGTGGGGCGAGCAGTACTTC
-	TRBV2	TRBD1	TRBJ1-1	CASSDRQGAAFF	TGTGCCAGCAGTGACCGACAGGGGGCGGCTTTCTTT
-	TRBV29-1	-	TRBJ2-1	CSAGPGELLGNEQFF	TGCAGCGCCGGGCCTGGCGAACTACTAGGGAATGAGCAGTTCTTC
-	TRBV28	-	TRBJ1-6	CASTQGGAYTGSPLHF	TGTGCCAGCACCCAAGGGGGGGCCTACACGGGGTCACCCCTCCACTTT
-	TRBV9	TRBD2	TRBJ2-1	CASSVVIAGPYNEQFF	TGTGCCAGCAGCGTAGTTATAGCGGGACCCTACAATGAGCAGTTCTTC
once	TRBV7-8	-	TRBJ2-7	CASSLLRGSHEQYF	TGTGCCAGCAGCTTACTCCGGGGATCCCACGAGCAGTACTTC
-	TRBV30	-	TRBJ2-6	CAVGGASGANVLTF	TGTGCGGTAGGCGGGGCCTCTGGGGCCAACGTCCTGACTTTC
-	TRBV7-9	-	TRBJ2-1	CSSSPGGFF	TGTTCCAGCAGCCCGGGTGGGTTCTTC
-	TRBV5-6	-	TRBJ1-1	CASSLVTGLGTEAFF	TGTGCCAGCAGCTTGGTTACAGGGTTGGGTACTGAAGCTTTCTTT
once	TRBV5-1	-	TRBJ2-1	CASSYGGANNEQFF	TGCGCCAGCAGCTATGGCGGGGCCAACAATGAGCAGTTCTTC